The 3 T cell receptor delta chains presented below share a single source sample, sequenced in a study of γδ T cells in repeated Plasmodium falciparum infection. TCRdb reanalyzed the multiplex PCR reads using CATT. This table holds around 86,000 delta-chain clones, almost 1.5% found once. Vgamma9/Vdelta2+ and Vdelta2-negative gammadelta T cells were flow-sorted from PBMC for bulk sequencing. Material for sequencing was gamma-delta T cells from blood. All receptors come from a pool of human donors (malaria-infected and uninfected, not separated).

This clone was seen repeatedly, ten times or more. The chain employs TRDV2 and TRDJ1, with 11 bases lining up with TRDD3. The junction had 7 bases not matched to a gene; V was cut back by 3 bases and J by 5 bases. This CDR3 contains 15 residues. CDR1 is GEAIGNYY, CDR2 EKD, per germline. The CDR3: CACDHMGDTRDKLIF. CDR3 bases: TGTGCCTGTGACCATATGGGGGATACGCGAGATAAACTCATCTTT.

Ten or more counts support this clone. The chain combines TRDV1 with TRDJ1; 12 nucleotides line up with TRDD3. Germline matching of the DNA provided the J gene here, since TCRdb leaves it blank. CDR3 length equals 22 residues. Looked up from germline, CDR1 is TSWWSYY and CDR2 is QGS. The J segment lost 0 bases and the V segment lost 3 bases, leaving 20 bases of the junction unmatched. CDR3 region: CALGELHPTSLGDTGYTDKLIF. CDR3 nucleotides: TGTGCTCTTGGGGAGCTACATCCTACGAGCCTGGGGGATACGGGGTACACCGATAAACTCATCTTT.

Comments on this clone: The protein TCRdb lists belongs to a much larger clone and differs from this DNA's translation at residue 15, which points to a read error; the protein shown is made from the DNA. The chain links TRDV2 to TRDJ1, with 8 bases that match TRDD3. The J gene, missing from TCRdb, was assigned here through DNA to germline matching. The trim removed 0 bases at V and 3 bases at J, leaving 20 bases unmatched. CDR1 and CDR2 (germline): GEAIGNYY, EKD. This CDR3 region has 20 residues. CDR3: CACDTVVATGGPRGADKLIF. In nucleotides, the CDR3 is TGTGCCTGTGACACCGTAGTTGCGACTGGGGGGCCACGGGGCGCCGATAAACTCATCTTT.